The 21 T cell receptor beta chains below come from one sample, sequenced in a study of blood T cell repertoires in COVID-19. Some clones are missing from TCRdb's copy, which holds only in-frame ones; the method was immunoSEQ multiplex PCR. The table records some 200,000 clones, 70% to 85% of them present only once. Material: PBMCs or T cells enriched from blood (not recorded which). The source is a woman aged 40 to 55 with acute COVID-19.

The J gene is TRBJ2-7, the V gene TRBV5-1; 7 bases are shared with TRBD2. CDR1 and CDR2 from the germline V gene are SGHRS and YFSETQ. The V segment lost 7 bases and the J segment 3 bases; nucleotides outside the gene matches: 16. The CDR3 totals 16 residues. The DNA for the CDR3 is TGCGCCAGCTGGTACTCGGCGGGAGAACCGGTCTACGAGCAGTACTTC. It is translated as CASWYSAGEPVYEQYF.

The genes are TRBV5-1 and TRBJ1-1; 7 nucleotides line up with TRBD1. This CDR3 has 13 residues. The trim removed 0 bases at V and 6 bases at J, leaving 2 bases unmatched. CDR1 SGHRS and CDR2 YFSETQ come from the germline V gene. The CDR3 DNA sequence: TGCGCCAGCAGCTTGGGGCAGGGGGCTGAAGCTTTCTTT. As protein: CASSLGQGAEAFF.

The V gene is TRBV21-1, the J gene TRBJ2-3; the table's D call of TRBD2 was not tested on the DNA. TRBV21-1 counts as a pseudogene. This CDR3 has 19 amino acids. The CDR3 DNA reads TGTGCCAGCAGCGAAAGAGGTAAGTGGACTAGCCTTCTGGAGATCGCGCAGTATTTT. Translated, it gives CASSERGKWTSLLEIAQYF.

The chain is built from TRBV27 and TRBJ2-5; 7 positions agree with TRBD2. Trimming cost V 4 bases and J 0 bases; bases outside gene matches: 11. This CDR3 has 17 residues. The germline V gene has CDR1 MNHEY and CDR2 SMNVEV (reference sequence). The CDR3 here is CASSSFSSGRNQETQYF. As DNA, the CDR3 is TGTGCCAGCAGTTCCTTCTCTAGCGGAAGAAACCAAGAGACCCAGTACTTC.

The chain is built from TRBV29-1 and TRBJ2-7, with 13 bases matching TRBD2. This CDR3 contains 14 residues. The trim removed 6 bases at V and 4 bases at J, leaving 6 bases unmatched. Germline CDR1 SQVTM, CDR2 ANQGSEA. In nucleotides, the CDR3 is TGCAGCGTCCAAGGACTAGCGGGAGATTACGAGCAGTACTTC. Its protein is CSVQGLAGDYEQYF.

The gene calls are TRBV5-6 and TRBJ1-2; D unclear. V lost 1 base and J lost 5, with 12 bases in between. Germline V CDR1 and CDR2: SGHDT, YYEEEE. This CDR3 spans 14 amino acids. Here the CDR3 reads CASSLYYNQYGYTF. In DNA form, the CDR3 reads TGTGCCAGCAGCTTGTATTACAACCAATATGGCTACACCTTC.

This chain joins TRBV9 and TRBJ1-6; D gene uncertain. Trimming took 1 base from V and 8 from J, leaving 10 bases between them. Per the germline V gene, CDR1 is SGDLS and CDR2 is YYNGEE. CDR3 size: 14 residues. The CDR3 is CASSVFTADSPLHF. The CDR3 DNA reads as TGTGCCAGCAGCGTATTTACCGCGGATTCACCCCTCCACTTT.

The chain is built from TRBV19 and TRBJ1-2; weak D call: TRBD1 (5 bases). V lost 2 bases and J lost 8, with 12 bases in between. CDR1 is LNHDA, CDR2 SQIVND, per germline (reference sequence). The CDR3 sequence is 13 residues long. Here the CDR3 DNA reads TGTGCCAGTAGTATACGGTCGGGGGTCGGCTACACCTTC. Translated: CASSIRSGVGYTF.

CDR3 DNA sequence: TGTGCCAGCAGTTACGTTCGGGGACTAGCGGGCACAGATACGCAGTATTTT. It is translated as CASSYVRGLAGTDTQYF. The gene calls are TRBV6-2 or TRBV6-3 and TRBJ2-3; 11 nucleotides line up with TRBD2. Losses at the gene ends were 2 bases for V and 1 base for J; bases not matched to a gene: 5. The V gene's germline CDR1 is MNHEY and CDR2 SVGEGT. CDR3 length: 17 residues.

CDR3 coding DNA: TGTGCCAGCAGATCCGGGACAGGGGGCGAAAACACCATATATTTT. Its protein product is CASRSGTGGENTIYF. The chain is built from TRBV3-1 (or the pseudogene TRBV3-2) and TRBJ1-3; 12 nucleotides agree with TRBD1. Per germline, CDR1 LGHDT and CDR2 YNNKEL (reference sequence). This CDR3 has 15 residues. V trimming: 6 bases; J trimming: 6 bases; junction bases outside the gene matches: 6.

Only a few counts were recorded for this clone. The rearrangement joins TRBV6-2 or TRBV6-3 to TRBJ2-7; 7 nucleotides line up with TRBD1. Germline V gene data show CDR1 as MNHEY and CDR2 as SVGEGT. CDR3 length: 16 residues. The V gene end was trimmed by 2 bases and the J gene end by 4 bases; junction bases not matched to a gene: 11. CDR3: CASSYDVRGRRYEQYF. CDR3 DNA sequence: TGTGCCAGCAGTTACGATGTTAGGGGGCGCAGATACGAGCAGTACTTC.

This chain connects TRBV7-2 to TRBJ2-7; 9 bases map to TRBD2. The CDR3 contains 15 residues. Per germline, CDR1 SGHTA and CDR2 FQGNSA. Germline trimming cut 5 bases from V and 0 bases from J; bases unmatched to any gene: 5. The CDR3, as DNA: TGTGCCAGCAGCGCCGGACTAGCGAGCTCCTACGAGCAGTACTTC. Translation: CASSAGLASSYEQYF.

The V call is TRBV6-2 or TRBV6-3, the J call TRBJ1-1; TRBD1 might be the D (5 bases). Trimming stripped 6 bases from V and 11 bases from J, with 25 bases between. This CDR3 is built from 15 residues. Looked up from germline, CDR1 is MNHEY and CDR2 is SVGEGT. Written as DNA, the CDR3 is TGTGCCAGCAGCCCCCGCGGCAGAAAATACCGGGGGGCTTTCTTT. This translates into CASSPRGRKYRGAFF.

The chain has TRBV7-3 and TRBJ2-2, with 9 bases identical to TRBD2. Germline V CDR1 and CDR2: SGHTA, FQGTGA. This CDR3 is built from 17 residues. V was pared by 6 bases and J by 4 bases, with 12 bases of the junction left unmatched. The CDR3 here is CASSQGLAGRSTGELFF. CDR3 nucleotides: TGTGCCAGCAGTCAAGGGCTAGCGGGGAGGAGCACCGGGGAGCTGTTTTTT. Supplemented by reference TRBV7-3 and TRBJ2-2, the full variable domain reads GAGVSQTPSNKVTEKGKYVELRCDPISGHTALYWYRQSLGQGPEFLIYFQGTGAADDSGLPNDRFFAVRPEGSVSTLKIQRTERGDSAVYLCASSQGLAGRSTGELFFGEGSRLTVL.

The J gene is TRBJ1-2, the V gene TRBV18; D unresolved. In germline, CDR1 is KGHSH, CDR2 LQKENI. The CDR3 is made up of 15 amino acids. The V end was cut by 2 bases, the J end by 0 bases, with 10 bases between. As DNA, the CDR3 is TGTGCCAGCTCACCAGGCAAACAGTCTAACTATGGCTACACCTTC. Translating gives CASSPGKQSNYGYTF.

A single count supports this clone. The chain is built from TRBV7-2 and TRBJ2-2; D remains ambiguous. V shed 4 bases and J shed 8 bases, with 11 bases lying between them. Germline V CDR1 and CDR2: SGHTA, FQGNSA. This CDR3 spans 13 amino acids. CDR3 residues: CASSSFRFGELFF. DNA of the CDR3: TGTGCCAGCAGCTCGTTCCGTTTTGGGGAGCTGTTTTTT.

The rearrangement joins TRBV5-1 to TRBJ2-2, with D possibly being TRBD1 (7 bases). Trimming shortened V by 4 bases and J by 4 bases, and 11 bases separated the two germline ends. In germline, CDR1 is SGHRS, CDR2 YFSETQ. The CDR3 runs 14 residues. DNA of the CDR3: TGCGCCAGCAGCACCCAGGGGGGCACCGGGGAGCTGTTTTTT. Its protein is CASSTQGGTGELFF.

The chain is built from TRBV6-2 or TRBV6-3 and TRBJ2-7; possible D gene TRBD1, 6 bases. The V and J ends lost 0 bases and 2 bases respectively, with 11 bases between them. This CDR3 comprises 15 residues. In germline, CDR1 is MNHEY, CDR2 SVGEGT. The CDR3 DNA reads TGTGCCAGCAGTTACTCGTTCAGGGGAACCTACGAGCAGTACTTC. Its protein is CASSYSFRGTYEQYF.

The chain links TRBV10-3 to TRBJ2-3; unclear D gene. Trimming shortened V by 0 bases and J by 6 bases, and 7 bases separated the two germline ends. CDR1 is ENHRY, CDR2 SYGVKD, per germline. This CDR3 contains 13 residues. CDR3 DNA: TGTGCCATCAGTGAGTCGACGCGGGATACGCAGTATTTT. Its translation: CAISESTRDTQYF.

This clone was seen repeatedly, ten times or more. V gene TRBV6-5 combines with J gene TRBJ1-1, with D unclear. There are 13 residues in the CDR3. The germline CDR1 and CDR2 sequences are MNHEY and SVGAGI. Trimming removed 6 bases at V and 1 base at J, with 9 bases between. CDR3 sequence reads: CASRLHTNTEAFF. As DNA, the CDR3 is TGTGCCAGCAGATTACACACGAACACTGAAGCTTTCTTT.

The chain couples TRBV6-5 to TRBJ2-3; 7 bases agree with TRBD2. From germline, CDR1 is MNHEY and CDR2 SVGAGI. Losses at the gene ends were 4 bases for V and 3 bases for J; bases not matched to a gene: 4. This CDR3 contains 14 residues. In DNA, the CDR3 is TGTGCCAGCAGTTTAGTCGGGGGGACAGATACGCAGTATTTT. Translating it yields CASSLVGGTDTQYF.